This T cell receptor beta chain is from a study of blood T cells in healthy people across ages. Study background: Researchers report that template switching captured about one barcoded beta molecule per two T cells. The study's findings and limits: Strong correlation linked observed beta diversity and percent naive T cells.

Germline assignment: CDR1 SNHLY and CDR2 FYNNEI. V was pared by 1 base and J by 6 bases, with 6 bases between. CDR3 length: 13 residues. Next came a second PCR, run for roughly 6 to 11 cycles, which used a sample-barcoded 5' primer along with a J-beta primer mix. All cDNA molecules were each tagged by a template-switch adaptor with 12 random nucleotides. In TCRdb, the 5' RACE reads were re-called with MiXCR into one record per CDR3 protein. This table holds 450,000 to 600,000 distinct CDR3 sequences, 27% found once. Peripheral blood samples of 9 to 10 milliliters were drawn from each donor. Worth noting for this clonotype: Its matching antigen is unknown.

The same specimen was also included in a second study, on T cells of mothers and their children.

V is TRBV2 and J is TRBJ2-2; D remains unclear. The sequenced material came from blood. This receptor was taken from a boy between 2 and 10 years old in good health. The CDR3 sequence: CASSEDGPGELFF. The DNA of the CDR3 is TGTGCCAGCAGTGAAGATGGGCCCGGGGAGCTGTTTTTT.